Shown below are 28 T cell receptor beta chains from a single sample sequenced in a study of T cell responses to AZD1222 COVID-19 vaccine. Sequencing was performed with immunoSEQ multiplex PCR; in TCRdb, only in-frame clones are kept and a portion is missing. Of 90,000 or so clones in the sample, approximately 89% are singletons; the top ten hold around 17%. Sequenced here: peripheral blood, sampled on day 0 of AZD1222 vaccination. These receptors all come from an adult in good health.

This clone appeared a single time. The genes are TRBV21-1 and TRBJ2-7; TRBD1, the D gene given by the table, was not confirmed from the DNA. TRBV21-1 is noted as a pseudogene. The length of the CDR3 is 15 residues. CDR3 bases: TGTGCCAGCGGGGGCGGTAGGGAATCGGCCTACGAGCAGTACTTC. This encodes CASGGGRESAYEQYF.

There are a few counts of this clone. The V and J genes are TRBV27 and TRBJ2-2; 8 bases map to TRBD2. Trimming removed 3 bases from V and 7 bases from J; junction bases left unmatched: 4. The CDR3 has 14 residues. The germline V gene has CDR1 MNHEY and CDR2 SMNVEV (reference sequence). CDR3 nucleotide sequence: TGTGCCAGCAGTTTCGGACTAGCCGGCGGGGAGCTGTTTTTT. It specifies CASSFGLAGGELFF.

The chain recombines TRBV7-3 with TRBJ2-3, with D possibly TRBD2 on 6 matching bases. The CDR3 sequence is 13 residues long. Trimming took off 5 bases at V and 6 bases at J, with 12 bases between the two ends. CDR1 and CDR2 (germline): SGHTA, FQGTGA. DNA of the CDR3: TGTGCCAGCAGCCAGACTAGTGTCGATACGCAGTATTTT. This translates into CASSQTSVDTQYF.

The V gene is TRBV5-4, the J gene TRBJ2-2; the match to TRBD1 covers 9 bases. Trimming at V came to 2 bases and at J to 4 bases, leaving 3 bases not matched to a gene. CDR3 length: 15 amino acids. Germline V gives CDR1 SGHNT, CDR2 YYREEE (reference sequence). The chain's CDR3 is CASSLGQGFTGELFF. CDR3 nucleotide sequence: TGTGCCAGCAGCTTAGGACAGGGGTTCACCGGGGAGCTGTTTTTT.

This clone was seen once. This CDR3 reads CSVGAGGYGYTF. In nucleotides, the CDR3 is TGCAGCGTTGGGGCAGGGGGCTATGGCTACACCTTC. V and J are TRBV29-1 and TRBJ1-2; TRBD1 aligns across 7 bases. V trimming: 4 bases; J trimming: 4 bases; junction bases outside the gene matches: 3. Germline V gives CDR1 SQVTM, CDR2 ANQGSEA. CDR3 size: 12 residues.

The genes are TRBV7-2 and TRBJ1-1; D might be TRBD1 (5 bases). The V and J ends lost 5 bases and 9 bases respectively, with 16 bases between them. The CDR3 loop spans 13 amino acids. The germline V gene encodes CDR1 SGHTA and CDR2 FQGNSA. CDR3 sequence (DNA): TGTGCCAGCAGCCTACTGGAGGCAGGGAAAGCTTTCTTT. Translated: CASSLLEAGKAFF.

This clone was seen just once. This chain connects TRBV9 to TRBJ1-3; 8 nucleotides align to TRBD1. The CDR3 is 16 amino acids. Per germline, CDR1 SGDLS and CDR2 YYNGEE. After removal of 0 bases from V and 0 bases from J, the junction contained 2 bases not matched to a gene. The CDR3 region has the DNA TGTGCCAGCAGCGTAGAGGGACAGGTCTCTGGAAACACCATATATTTT. It is translated as CASSVEGQVSGNTIYF. The full variable domain, completed using reference TRBV9 and TRBJ1-3, is DSGVTQTPKHLITATGQRVTLRCSPRSGDLSVYWYQQSLDQGLQFLIQYYNGEERAKGNILERFSAQQFPDLHSELNLSSLELGDSALYFCASSVEGQVSGNTIYFGEGSWLTVV.

The CDR3 reads CASSPGGSGNTIYF. As DNA, the CDR3 is TGTGCCAGTAGCCCGGGGGGCTCTGGAAACACCATATATTTT. The V gene is TRBV19, the J gene TRBJ1-3; tentative D call: TRBD1 (5 bases). CDR1 LNHDA and CDR2 SQIVND come from the germline V gene (reference sequence). Trimming pared 6 bases from V and 0 bases from J, leaving 9 bases between. The CDR3 extends over 14 amino acids.

This chain links TRBV6-2 or TRBV6-3 with TRBJ1-6; no definite D call. V shed 5 bases and J shed 6 bases, with 11 bases lying between them. Germline CDR1 reads MNHEY; CDR2 reads SVGEGT. This CDR3 has 14 amino acids. CDR3 DNA: TGTGCCAGCAGTGCCGGACGGTCTAATTCACCCCTCCACTTT. This sequence encodes CASSAGRSNSPLHF.

The chain is built from TRBV10-3 and TRBJ2-4, with TRBD1 matching 8 bases. Germline V gene lookup returns CDR1 ENHRY and CDR2 SYGVKD. CDR3 size: 17 residues. With 2 bases clipped from V and 0 bases from J, the junction kept 6 bases outside the gene matches. CDR3 in DNA: TGTGCCATCAGTGAGGGGGGACAGGTCCTAGCCAAAAACATTCAGTACTTC. It is translated as CAISEGGQVLAKNIQYF.

The chain recombines TRBV19 with TRBJ2-7, with 9 bases matching TRBD1. J lost 7 bases, V lost 3 bases, and 10 bases had no gene match. The CDR3 totals 15 residues. CDR1 and CDR2 from the germline V gene are LNHDA and SQIVND (reference sequence). The DNA for the CDR3 is TGTGCCAGTAGTATTTCGGGACAGGGATTCGAAGAGCAGTACTTC. It encodes CASSISGQGFEEQYF.

This clone was seen only a few times. CDR3 region: CASSTTGVYYGYTF. The CDR3 nucleotides are TGTGCCAGCAGCACGACAGGGGTGTACTATGGCTACACCTTC. The rearrangement joins TRBV7-8 to TRBJ1-2, with 8 bases lining up with TRBD1. The CDR3 loop spans 14 amino acids. Trimming at V came to 5 bases and at J to 3 bases, leaving 5 bases not matched to a gene. Germline assignment: CDR1 SGHVS and CDR2 FQNEAQ.

The chain has TRBV7-3 and TRBJ2-2; 10 nucleotides match TRBD2. The V segment lost 5 bases and the J segment 6 bases; nucleotides outside the gene matches: 9. Germline lookup yields CDR1 SGHTA and CDR2 FQGTGA. The CDR3 runs to 16 residues. For the CDR3, the DNA is TGTGCCAGCAGCCCAGCGGGAGGGCCCCAATCCGGGGAGCTGTTTTTT. Residues: CASSPAGGPQSGELFF.

The chain recombines TRBV29-1 with TRBJ2-1, with no clear D. This CDR3 comprises 10 residues. Trimming removed 7 bases at V and 9 bases at J, with 10 bases between. Per the germline V gene, CDR1 is SQVTM and CDR2 is ANQGSEA. The DNA for the CDR3 is TGCAGCGGGGCCTGGAGTGAGCAGTTCTTC. Translated: CSGAWSEQFF.

V and J are TRBV10-3 and TRBJ1-2; tentatively, D is TRBD1 (5 bases). V was shortened by 3 bases and J by 1 base, with 18 bases between the two germline ends. The CDR3 spans 17 residues. Germline loops: CDR1 ENHRY, CDR2 SYGVKD. CDR3 sequence: CAISEGPGKFINYGYTF. CDR3 nucleotide sequence: TGTGCCATCAGTGAAGGGCCAGGGAAGTTTATTAACTATGGCTACACCTTC.

The rearrangement uses TRBV6-6 and TRBJ1-6, with 7 bases aligning to TRBD1. With 6 bases clipped from V and 5 bases from J, the junction kept 4 bases outside the gene matches. Germline V lookup: CDR1 MNHNY, CDR2 SVGAGI (reference sequence). The CDR3 has 14 residues. The CDR3 sequence is CASRRTGDNSPLHF. CDR3 DNA: TGTGCCAGCAGAAGGACAGGAGATAATTCACCCCTCCACTTT.

The chain combines TRBV21-1 with TRBJ2-7; the DNA was not compared with TRBD2, the D call given in the table. TRBV21-1 is a known pseudogene. The CDR3 has 14 amino acids. The CDR3 DNA follows: TGTGCCAGCAGGGGTAGCGGGAGCTCCTACGAGCAGTACTTC. Encoded protein: CASRGSGSSYEQYF.

The chain recombines TRBV7-2 with TRBJ1-5; TRBD1 matches at 8 bases. V lost 2 bases, J lost 3 bases, and 6 bases stayed unmatched. Germline-derived CDR1 and CDR2 are SGHTA and FQGNSA. This CDR3 comprises 16 residues. CDR3 in amino acids: CASSLFRTGNNQPQHF. The CDR3 DNA reads TGTGCCAGCAGCTTATTTCGGACAGGGAACAATCAGCCCCAGCATTTT.

The chain has TRBV5-1 and TRBJ1-1; 7 bases fit TRBD1. The CDR3 has 14 amino acids. Per the germline V gene, CDR1 is SGHRS and CDR2 is YFSETQ. Unmatched junction bases numbered 3, after V lost 4 bases and J lost 0 bases. The DNA for the CDR3 is TGCGCCAGCAGCGAGGGACAGATGAACACTGAAGCTTTCTTT. Amino acid sequence: CASSEGQMNTEAFF.

The V call is TRBV6-5, the J call TRBJ2-4, with TRBD1 matching 8 bases. CDR1 and CDR2 (germline): MNHEY, SVGAGI. This CDR3 is 14 amino acids long. V lost 6 bases and J lost 5; bases outside the gene matches: 6. CDR3 nucleotides: TGTGCCAGCAGAACAAACAGGGGGGAAAACATTCAGTACTTC. This translates into CASRTNRGENIQYF.

The J gene is TRBJ1-3, the V gene TRBV5-6; D might be TRBD1 (6 bases). The CDR3 sequence is 13 residues long. With 5 bases removed from V and 4 bases from J, the gap between germline ends came to 10 bases. Germline V CDR1 and CDR2: SGHDT, YYEEEE. This chain's CDR3 is CASRKQGGNTIYF. The DNA of the CDR3 is TGTGCCAGCAGGAAACAGGGAGGAAACACCATATATTTT.

This clone was detected only once. CDR3 in DNA: TGTGCCAGCAGCTTAGATTGGAATCAGCCCCAGCATTTT. Its protein product is CASSLDWNQPQHF. The chain joins TRBV7-8 to TRBJ1-5; unclear D gene. The CDR3 is 13 amino acids. Germline CDR1 reads SGHVS; CDR2 reads FQNEAQ. Trimming shortened V by 1 base and J by 4 bases, and 5 bases separated the two germline ends.

V gene TRBV2 combines with J gene TRBJ2-2, with 8 positions matching TRBD1. CDR1 and CDR2 (germline): SNHLY, FYNNEI. Trimming took 6 bases from V and 5 from J; bases not matched to a gene: 5. The CDR3 has 14 amino acids. The CDR3 DNA is TGTGCCAGCAGCGACAGGGGACAAACCGGGGAGCTGTTTTTT. Its protein is CASSDRGQTGELFF.

The chain combines TRBV27 with TRBJ1-4; D is ambiguous. The V and J ends lost 2 bases and 4 bases respectively, with 8 bases between them. The CDR3 is 14 residues long. Germline V lookup: CDR1 MNHEY, CDR2 SMNVEV (reference sequence). Here the CDR3 reads CASSLNGVNEKLFF. The CDR3 region has the DNA TGTGCCAGCAGTTTAAACGGGGTTAATGAAAAACTGTTTTTT.

The chain has TRBV6-5 and TRBJ1-6; possibly TRBD1 for D (6 bases). CDR3 length equals 15 residues. V lost 6 bases to trimming and J lost 5 bases, with 14 bases between them. Germline CDR1 and CDR2: MNHEY and SVGAGI. CDR3 amino acids: CASRTYRVDNSPLHF. The CDR3 coding sequence is TGTGCCAGCAGAACCTACAGGGTGGATAATTCACCCCTCCACTTT.

The rearrangement uses TRBV5-1 and TRBJ2-1; D perhaps matches TRBD2 (5 bases). V dropped 0 bases and J dropped 8 bases, with 15 bases sitting between them. Germline CDR1 is SGHRS and CDR2 is YFSETQ. There are 15 residues in the CDR3. The CDR3 loop reads CASSLARGWLYEQFF. Here the CDR3 DNA reads TGCGCCAGCAGCTTGGCACGGGGTTGGCTTTATGAGCAGTTCTTC. Complete variable domain (other parts from reference TRBV5-1 and TRBJ2-1): KAGVTQTPRYLIKTRGQQVTLSCSPISGHRSVSWYQQTPGQGLQFLFEYFSETQRNKGNFPGRFSGRQFSNSRSEMNVSTLELGDSALYLCASSLARGWLYEQFFGPGTRLTVL.

The chain carries TRBV3-1 (or the pseudogene TRBV3-2) and TRBJ1-5; D is ambiguous. The CDR3 length is 13 residues. Trimming stripped 0 bases from V and 6 bases from J, with 6 bases between. In germline, CDR1 is LGHDT, CDR2 YNNKEL (reference sequence). The CDR3 coding sequence is TGTGCCAGCAGCCAAGATCGAAGTCAGCCCCAGCATTTT. It codes for CASSQDRSQPQHF.

The gene calls are TRBV19 and TRBJ2-7, with 8 nucleotides matching TRBD1. The CDR3 has 14 amino acids. The J segment lost 2 bases and the V segment lost 6 bases, leaving 6 bases of the junction unmatched. Germline lookup yields CDR1 LNHDA and CDR2 SQIVND (reference sequence). The CDR3 sequence: CASRNDRGPYEQYF. The CDR3 bases are TGTGCCAGTAGAAACGACAGGGGCCCCTACGAGCAGTACTTC.